A single sample gave rise to the 20 T cell receptor beta chains below, sequenced in a study of CD8 T cells in ankylosing spondylitis. Each CDR3 protein gets one entry after TCRdb re-called the 5' RACE reads with MiXCR. This sample has over 600,000 distinct CDR3 sequences, with around 20% found just once. These receptors lack a known antigen. Study-wide results and caveats: Typical of ankylosing spondylitis blood, it appeared, was a TCR beta motif of eight highly homologous variants.

The sequenced sample consisted of blood, either unsorted or a sorted T cell fraction (not recorded which). These receptors were taken from a male donor with ankylosing spondylitis.

J is TRBJ2-2 and V is TRBV29-1, with a weak D call TRBD2 (5 bases). From germline, CDR1 is SQVTM and CDR2 ANQGSEA. The germline V and J ends were trimmed by 1 base and 8 bases, with 8 bases remaining between them. The CDR3 has 12 amino acids. CDR3 DNA sequence: TGCAGCGTTGAAGGCCGGGGAGGGGAGCTGTTTTTT. Translation: CSVEGRGGELFF.

J is TRBJ2-1 and V is TRBV20-1; no clear D. Trimming took 5 bases from V and 0 from J, leaving 14 bases between them. The germline V gene has CDR1 DFQATT and CDR2 SNEGSKA (reference sequence). The length of the CDR3 is 15 residues. The CDR3 nucleotides read TGCAGTGCTCAGCCCTTGGAAGACTCCTACAATGAGCAGTTCTTC. This codes for CSAQPLEDSYNEQFF.

The CDR3 region is CASILGQGTPNGNQPQHF. As DNA, the CDR3 is TGCGCCAGCATCCTAGGACAGGGGACTCCGAATGGCAATCAGCCCCAGCATTTT. The chain has TRBV5-1 and TRBJ1-5; 9 nucleotides line up with TRBD1. This CDR3 has 18 residues. The germline CDR1 and CDR2 sequences are SGHRS and YFSETQ. With 6 bases clipped from V and 2 bases from J, the junction kept 15 bases outside the gene matches.

A few counts support this clonotype. The chain recombines TRBV5-1 with TRBJ2-3; 9 bases align to TRBD1. Germline V gives CDR1 SGHRS, CDR2 YFSETQ. After removal of 5 bases from V and 3 bases from J, the junction contained 13 bases not matched to a gene. The CDR3 loop spans 17 amino acids. The CDR3 spells CASRPAIGTGLTDTQYF. CDR3 nucleotides: TGCGCCAGCAGACCAGCGATCGGGACAGGGCTGACAGATACGCAGTATTTT.

The chain employs TRBV7-9 and TRBJ1-1; D is uncertain. The CDR3 consists of 12 residues. Trimming left V 5 bases short and J 4 bases short, with 8 bases between. Germline CDR1 SEHNR, CDR2 FQNEAQ (reference sequence). CDR3 loop: CASSQLTTEAFF. CDR3 coding DNA: TGTGCCAGCAGCCAACTCACCACTGAAGCTTTCTTT.

Here the CDR3 DNA reads TGTGCCAGCAGCTTAGAGAGCGGGGTTTACAATGAGCAGTTCTTC. It specifies CASSLESGVYNEQFF. The chain links TRBV11-2 to TRBJ2-1; 7 positions match TRBD2. Germline CDR1 and CDR2: SGHAT and FQNNGV. The CDR3 extends over 15 amino acids. With V trimmed by 0 bases and J by 4 bases, 3 bases remained unmatched.

This chain links TRBV3-1 with TRBJ2-3; D gene unclear. Germline V gene lookup returns CDR1 LGHDT and CDR2 YNNKEL (reference sequence). The CDR3 is 10 residues long. The V and J ends lost 8 bases and 10 bases respectively, with 10 bases between them. The CDR3, as DNA: TGTGCCAGCGGTGAACGCCCGCAGTATTTT. This gives the protein CASGERPQYF.

This clonotype was detected ten times or more. The V gene is TRBV4-1, the J gene TRBJ1-5; 7 bases line up with TRBD1. Trimming took 2 bases from V and 5 from J; bases not matched to a gene: 6. The CDR3 is 15 residues long. Per germline, CDR1 MGHRA and CDR2 YSYEKL. The CDR3 DNA follows: TGCGCCAGCAGCCAACCTGACAGGGACCATCAGCCCCAGCATTTT. Protein product: CASSQPDRDHQPQHF.

In its sample, this clonotype was seen a few times. CDR3 nucleotides: TGCAGCGCGATAAGAGCGGGAGGAAACACCTACGAGCAGTACTTC. Translation: CSAIRAGGNTYEQYF. The gene calls are TRBV29-1 and TRBJ2-7; 9 nucleotides agree with TRBD2. CDR3 length: 15 residues. V dropped 7 bases and J dropped 2; count of bases not matched to a gene: 12. Germline values: CDR1 SQVTM, CDR2 ANQGSEA.

V is TRBV5-1 and J is TRBJ2-1; D perhaps matches TRBD1 (6 bases). From germline, CDR1 is SGHRS and CDR2 YFSETQ. The V end was cut by 4 bases, the J end by 6 bases, with 20 bases between. The CDR3 consists of 16 residues. The CDR3 region is CASSPETLTGSNEQFF. As DNA, the CDR3 is TGCGCCAGCAGCCCGGAGACTCTCACAGGGAGCAATGAGCAGTTCTTC.

The chain links TRBV19 to TRBJ1-2; 8 bases agree with TRBD1. CDR3 length: 14 amino acids. Per the germline V gene, CDR1 is LNHDA and CDR2 is SQIVND (reference sequence). V was clipped by 4 bases and J by 4 bases; unmatched bases: 5. In DNA form, the CDR3 reads TGTGCCAGTAGTACCCGTGACAGGGGCTATGGCTACACCTTC. The encoded protein is CASSTRDRGYGYTF.

The table lists this clonotype with a few counts. The chain carries TRBV29-1 and TRBJ1-1; tentatively, D is TRBD1 (5 bases). From germline, CDR1 is SQVTM and CDR2 ANQGSEA. Trimming shortened V by 7 bases and J by 2 bases, and 20 bases separated the two germline ends. The CDR3 totals 15 residues. The CDR3 DNA reads TGCAGCGCCGCACGGGACCGCACCTTTAACACTGAAGCTTTCTTT. Encoded protein: CSAARDRTFNTEAFF. Looking up the rest from reference TRBV29-1 and TRBJ1-1 gives the full variable domain: SAVISQKPSRDICQRGTSLTIQCQVDSQVTMMFWYRQQPGQSLTLIATANQGSEATYESGFVIDKFPISRPNLTFSTLTVSNMSPEDSSIYLCSAARDRTFNTEAFFGQGTRLTVV.

Only a few counts were recorded for this clonotype. The chain couples TRBV9 to TRBJ2-1; the D gene is possibly TRBD2 (5 bases). V was cut by 2 bases and J by 0 bases, with 9 bases left in between. Germline CDR1 reads SGDLS; CDR2 reads YYNGEE. This CDR3 contains 15 residues. CDR3: CASSVLGSSYNEQFF. Here the CDR3 DNA reads TGTGCCAGCAGCGTCCTGGGGAGCTCCTACAATGAGCAGTTCTTC. Full variable domain (remainder filled in from reference TRBV9 and TRBJ2-1): DSGVTQTPKHLITATGQRVTLRCSPRSGDLSVYWYQQSLDQGLQFLIQYYNGEERAKGNILERFSAQQFPDLHSELNLSSLELGDSALYFCASSVLGSSYNEQFFGPGTRLTVL.

The rearrangement links TRBV27 to TRBJ2-7, with 7 nucleotides matching TRBD2. Germline lookup yields CDR1 MNHEY and CDR2 SMNVEV (reference sequence). The CDR3 length is 14 residues. The V and J ends lost 3 bases and 3 bases, in that order; junction bases with no gene match: 5. Here the CDR3 reads CASSFGGDHYEQYF. CDR3 nucleotide sequence: TGTGCCAGCAGTTTTGGGGGGGACCACTACGAGCAGTACTTC.

The genes are TRBV7-2 and TRBJ2-1, with 10 bases aligning to TRBD2. CDR1 SGHTA and CDR2 FQGNSA come from the germline V gene. The ends lost 1 base at V and 6 bases at J; junction bases unmatched: 6. This CDR3 has 16 amino acids. This CDR3 reads CASSLDSSGRSNEQFF. The CDR3 coding sequence is TGTGCCAGCAGCTTAGACTCTAGCGGGAGAAGCAATGAGCAGTTCTTC.

To note about this clonotype: Since a much larger clone is just one base distant, this may be a read error. The gene calls are TRBV12-3 or TRBV12-4 and TRBJ1-5; D gene ambiguous. Trimming removed 3 bases at V and 3 bases at J, with 9 bases between. CDR3 length: 14 residues. The CDR3 is CASSFGRHNQPQHF. In DNA form, the CDR3 reads TGTGCCAGCAGTTTTGGGAGGCACAATCAGCCCCAGCATTTT.

Only a few counts were recorded for this clonotype. This rearrangement joins TRBV20-1 to TRBJ2-5, with a possible D match to TRBD1 (5 bases). V dropped 7 bases and J dropped 1 base, with 10 bases sitting between them. The CDR3 sequence is 12 residues long. Germline assignment: CDR1 DFQATT and CDR2 SNEGSKA (reference sequence). The CDR3 nucleotides are TGCAGTGTCCAGGGTAGCCAAGAGACCCAGTACTTC. Translated: CSVQGSQETQYF.

The rearrangement uses TRBV11-2 and TRBJ2-2; D remains unclear. The CDR3 has 14 residues. CDR1 is SGHAT, CDR2 FQNNGV, per germline. The V and J ends lost 1 base and 6 bases respectively, with 9 bases between them. The CDR3: CASSLVIGAGELFF. DNA of the CDR3: TGTGCCAGCAGCTTAGTGATAGGAGCCGGGGAGCTGTTTTTT.

The rearrangement links TRBV29-1 to TRBJ1-5; D may be TRBD1 (6 bases). Germline CDR1 and CDR2: SQVTM and ANQGSEA. CDR3 length: 13 amino acids. V was cut by 6 bases and J by 6 bases, with 15 bases left in between. The CDR3 DNA reads TGCAGCGTCACCGCGGGGGCCGGTCAGCCCCAGCATTTT. Its translation is CSVTAGAGQPQHF.

The sample holds a few counts of this clonotype. This rearrangement joins TRBV5-1 to TRBJ2-1, with TRBD1 matching 10 bases. The CDR3 has 16 amino acids. Germline V lookup: CDR1 SGHRS, CDR2 YFSETQ. With 0 bases clipped from V and 4 bases from J, the junction kept 4 bases outside the gene matches. In DNA, the CDR3 is TGCGCCAGCAGCTTGGACGGGACAGGGGCATACAATGAGCAGTTCTTC. Amino acids: CASSLDGTGAYNEQFF.